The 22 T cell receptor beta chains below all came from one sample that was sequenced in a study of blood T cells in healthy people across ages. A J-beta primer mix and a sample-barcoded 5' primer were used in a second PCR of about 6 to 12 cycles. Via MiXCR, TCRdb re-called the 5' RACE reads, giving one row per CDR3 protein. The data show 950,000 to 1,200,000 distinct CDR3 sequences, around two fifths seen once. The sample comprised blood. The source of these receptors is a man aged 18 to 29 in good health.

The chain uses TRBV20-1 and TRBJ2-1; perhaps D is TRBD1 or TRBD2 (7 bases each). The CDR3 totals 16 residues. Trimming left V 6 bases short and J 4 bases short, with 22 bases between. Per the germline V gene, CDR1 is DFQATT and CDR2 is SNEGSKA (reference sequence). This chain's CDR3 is CSAGGTVPVRYNEQFF. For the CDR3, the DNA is TGCAGTGCCGGGGGGACAGTGCCAGTTCGATACAATGAGCAGTTCTTC.

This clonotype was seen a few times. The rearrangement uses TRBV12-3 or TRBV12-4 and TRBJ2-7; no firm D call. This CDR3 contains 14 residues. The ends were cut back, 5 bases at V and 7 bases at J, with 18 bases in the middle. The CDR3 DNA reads TGTGCCAGCAGTCCGGGTCCGAGCTACAATGAGCAGTACTTC. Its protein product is CASSPGPSYNEQYF.

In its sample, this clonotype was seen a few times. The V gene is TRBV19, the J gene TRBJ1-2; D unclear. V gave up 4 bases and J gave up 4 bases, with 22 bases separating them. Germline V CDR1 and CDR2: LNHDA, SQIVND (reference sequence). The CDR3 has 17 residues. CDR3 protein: CASSTSYLVEVSYGYTF. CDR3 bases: TGTGCCAGTAGTACCAGCTACCTAGTCGAGGTATCCTATGGCTACACCTTC.

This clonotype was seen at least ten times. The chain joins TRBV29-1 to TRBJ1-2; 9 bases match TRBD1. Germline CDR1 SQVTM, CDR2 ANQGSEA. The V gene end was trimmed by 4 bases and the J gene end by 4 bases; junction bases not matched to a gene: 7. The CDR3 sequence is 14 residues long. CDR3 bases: TGCAGCGTTGCGCCGGGACAGGGCACCTATGGCTACACCTTC. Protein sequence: CSVAPGQGTYGYTF.

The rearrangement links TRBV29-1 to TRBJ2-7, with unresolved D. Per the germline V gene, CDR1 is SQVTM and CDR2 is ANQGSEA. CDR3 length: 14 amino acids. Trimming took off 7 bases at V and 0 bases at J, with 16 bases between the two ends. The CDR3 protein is CSALTSRSSYEQYF. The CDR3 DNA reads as TGCAGCGCCCTGACCTCTAGGAGCTCCTACGAGCAGTACTTC.

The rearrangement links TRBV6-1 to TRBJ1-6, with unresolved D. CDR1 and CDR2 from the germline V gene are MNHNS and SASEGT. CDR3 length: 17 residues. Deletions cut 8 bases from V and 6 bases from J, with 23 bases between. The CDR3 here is CASQLREGHKINSPLHF. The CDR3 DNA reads TGTGCCAGCCAACTTAGGGAAGGGCACAAGATTAATTCACCCCTCCACTTT.

CDR3 region: CASSVTPGQGGTEAFF. DNA for the CDR3: TGTGCCAGCAGCGTGACACCGGGACAGGGGGGCACTGAAGCTTTCTTT. The rearrangement uses TRBV9 and TRBJ1-1; 11 nucleotides match TRBD1. From germline, CDR1 is SGDLS and CDR2 YYNGEE. Unmatched junction bases numbered 7, after V lost 2 bases and J lost 4 bases. The CDR3 is made up of 16 amino acids.

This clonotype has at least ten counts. The CDR3 nucleotides read TGCAGCGTTGCCGGCAGGTTGAACACTGAAGCTTTCTTT. Translated: CSVAGRLNTEAFF. The V gene is TRBV29-1, the J gene TRBJ1-1; D gene ambiguous. V dropped 4 bases and J dropped 0 bases, with 9 bases sitting between them. The CDR3 runs 13 residues. Germline-derived CDR1 and CDR2 are SQVTM and ANQGSEA.

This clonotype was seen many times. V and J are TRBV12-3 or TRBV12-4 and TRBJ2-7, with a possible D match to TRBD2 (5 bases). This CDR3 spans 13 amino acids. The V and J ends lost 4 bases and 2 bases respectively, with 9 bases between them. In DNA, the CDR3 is TGTGCCAGCAGTTCGGGGATCGCCTACGAGCAGTACTTC. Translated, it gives CASSSGIAYEQYF.

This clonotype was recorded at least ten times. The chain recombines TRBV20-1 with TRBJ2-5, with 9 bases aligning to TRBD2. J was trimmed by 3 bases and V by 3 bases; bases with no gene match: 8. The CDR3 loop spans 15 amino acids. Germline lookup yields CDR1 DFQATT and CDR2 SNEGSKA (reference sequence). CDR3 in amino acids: CSASDSGGLEETQYF. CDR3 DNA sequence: TGCAGTGCTAGTGATAGCGGGGGATTAGAAGAGACCCAGTACTTC.

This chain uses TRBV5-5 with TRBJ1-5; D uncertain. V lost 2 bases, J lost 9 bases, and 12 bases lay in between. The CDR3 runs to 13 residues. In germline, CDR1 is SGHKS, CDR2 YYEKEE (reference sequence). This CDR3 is CASSFAANGPQHF. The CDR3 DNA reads TGTGCCAGCAGCTTTGCAGCCAATGGGCCCCAGCATTTT.

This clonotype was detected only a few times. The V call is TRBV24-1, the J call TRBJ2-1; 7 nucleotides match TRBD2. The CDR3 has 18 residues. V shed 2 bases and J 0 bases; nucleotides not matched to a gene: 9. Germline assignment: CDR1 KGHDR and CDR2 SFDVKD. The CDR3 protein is CATSDSRRGTSSYNEQFF. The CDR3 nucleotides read TGTGCCACCAGTGATTCAAGGCGGGGGACCTCCTCCTACAATGAGCAGTTCTTC.

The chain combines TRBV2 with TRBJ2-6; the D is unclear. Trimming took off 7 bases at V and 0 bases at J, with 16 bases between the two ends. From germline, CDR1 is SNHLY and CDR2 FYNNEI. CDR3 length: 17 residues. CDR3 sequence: CASTVVYLDSGANVLTF. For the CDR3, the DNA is TGTGCCAGCACGGTGGTTTACCTTGACTCTGGGGCCAACGTCCTGACTTTC. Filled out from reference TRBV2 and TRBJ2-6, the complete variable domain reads EPEVTQTPSHQVTQMGQEVILRCVPISNHLYFYWYRQILGQKVEFLVSFYNNEISEKSEIFDDQFSVERPDGSNFTLKIRSTKLEDSAMYFCASTVVYLDSGANVLTFGAGSRLTVL.

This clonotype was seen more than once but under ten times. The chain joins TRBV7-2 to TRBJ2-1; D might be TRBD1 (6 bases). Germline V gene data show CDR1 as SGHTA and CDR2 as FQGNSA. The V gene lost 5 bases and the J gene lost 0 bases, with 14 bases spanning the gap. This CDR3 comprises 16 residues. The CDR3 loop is CASSPSDSNSYNEQFF. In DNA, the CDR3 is TGTGCCAGCAGCCCCTCGGACAGTAACTCCTACAATGAGCAGTTCTTC.

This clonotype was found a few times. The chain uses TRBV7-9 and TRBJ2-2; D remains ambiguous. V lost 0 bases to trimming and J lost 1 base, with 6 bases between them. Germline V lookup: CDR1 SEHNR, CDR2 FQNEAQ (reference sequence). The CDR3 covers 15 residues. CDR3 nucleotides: TGTGCCAGCAGCTTAGCGTCCATGAACACCGGGGAGCTGTTTTTT. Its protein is CASSLASMNTGELFF.

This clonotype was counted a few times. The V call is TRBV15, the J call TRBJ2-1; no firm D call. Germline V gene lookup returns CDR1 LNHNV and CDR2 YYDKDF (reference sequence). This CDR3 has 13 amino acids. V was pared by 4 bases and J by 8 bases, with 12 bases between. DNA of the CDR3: TGTGCCACCAGCATCCTGGGTGTAGATGAGCAGTTCTTC. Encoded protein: CATSILGVDEQFF.

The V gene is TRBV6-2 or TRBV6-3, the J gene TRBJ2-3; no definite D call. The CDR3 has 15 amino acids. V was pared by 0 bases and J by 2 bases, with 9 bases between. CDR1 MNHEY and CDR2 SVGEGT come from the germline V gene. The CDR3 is CASSYSNLNTDTQYF. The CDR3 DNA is TGTGCCAGCAGTTACTCGAATCTGAACACAGATACGCAGTATTTT.

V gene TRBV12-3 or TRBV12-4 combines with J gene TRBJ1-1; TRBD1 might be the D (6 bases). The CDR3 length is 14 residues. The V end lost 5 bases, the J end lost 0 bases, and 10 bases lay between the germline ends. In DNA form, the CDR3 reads TGTGCCAGCAGTCGGGACACAGTGAACACTGAAGCTTTCTTT. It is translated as CASSRDTVNTEAFF.

CDR3 in amino acids: CASTLRGGNEQFF. CDR3 coding DNA: TGTGCCAGCACCCTAAGAGGGGGGAATGAGCAGTTCTTC. The chain recombines TRBV28 with TRBJ2-1; the D gene could be TRBD1 or TRBD2 (6 bases each). Trimming removed 7 bases at V and 7 bases at J, with 14 bases between. CDR3 length: 13 residues. Germline CDR1 and CDR2: MDHEN and SYDVKM.

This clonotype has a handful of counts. The CDR3: CASSSPRTSGTPNEQFF. In nucleotides, the CDR3 is TGTGCCAGCAGTTCCCCCAGGACAAGTGGTACCCCCAATGAGCAGTTCTTC. The V call is TRBV28, the J call TRBJ2-1, with D maybe TRBD1 (5 bases). This CDR3 contains 17 residues. Germline CDR1 reads MDHEN; CDR2 reads SYDVKM. Trimming stripped 4 bases from V and 6 bases from J, with 22 bases between. Combining the CDR3 with reference TRBV28 and TRBJ2-1 gives the whole variable domain DVKVTQSSRYLVKRTGEKVFLECVQDMDHENMFWYRQDPGLGLRLIYFSYDVKMKEKGDIPEGYSVSREKKERFSLILESASTNQTSMYLCASSSPRTSGTPNEQFFGPGTRLTVL.

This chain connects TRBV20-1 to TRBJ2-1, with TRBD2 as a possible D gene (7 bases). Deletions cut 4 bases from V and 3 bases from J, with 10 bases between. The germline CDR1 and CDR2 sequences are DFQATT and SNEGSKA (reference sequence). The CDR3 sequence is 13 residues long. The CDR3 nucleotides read TGCAGTGCTACGGGGGGCGTCTACAATGAGCAGTTCTTC. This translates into CSATGGVYNEQFF.

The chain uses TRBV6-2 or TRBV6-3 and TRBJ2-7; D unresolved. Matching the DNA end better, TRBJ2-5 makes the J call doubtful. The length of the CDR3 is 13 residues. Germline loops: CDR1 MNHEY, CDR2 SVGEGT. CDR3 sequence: CASSYLVRETQYF. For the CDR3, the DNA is TGTGCCAGCAGTTACTTGGTGCGGGAGACCCAGTACTTC.